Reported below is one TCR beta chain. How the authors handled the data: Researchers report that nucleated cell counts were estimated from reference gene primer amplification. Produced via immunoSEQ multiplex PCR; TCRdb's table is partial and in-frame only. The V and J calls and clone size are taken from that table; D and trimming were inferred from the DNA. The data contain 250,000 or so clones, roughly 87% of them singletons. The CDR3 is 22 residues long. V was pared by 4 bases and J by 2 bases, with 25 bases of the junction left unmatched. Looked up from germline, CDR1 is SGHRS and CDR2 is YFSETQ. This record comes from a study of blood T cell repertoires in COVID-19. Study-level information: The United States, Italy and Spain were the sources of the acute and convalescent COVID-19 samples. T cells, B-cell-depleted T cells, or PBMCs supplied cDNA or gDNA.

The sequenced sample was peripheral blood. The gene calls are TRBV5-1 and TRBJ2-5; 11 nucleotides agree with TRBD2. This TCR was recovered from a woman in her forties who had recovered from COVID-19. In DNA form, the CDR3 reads TGCGCCAGCAGCCCGGGGGATGGCGCGGGGGGTAGACTAGCGGGGCTTCAAGAGACCCAGTACTTC. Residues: CASSPGDGAGGRLAGLQETQYF.